This TCR beta chain emerged from a study of response to subunit inactivated influenza vaccine. MiXCR was run by TCRdb on the RT-PCR reads, yielding one entry per CDR3 protein. The sample records approximately 490,000 distinct CDR3 sequences, approximately 7.2% being singletons. The CDR3 contains 13 residues. V dropped 5 bases and J dropped 3 bases, with 11 bases sitting between them. This clonotype turned up a few times. Its antigen is unidentified. The study, taken as a whole, reports: Authors suggested that a seasonal influenza vaccination recruits few new T cells each time.

The TCR sequence derives from a man aged 45-69 years who received an inactivated influenza vaccine. Material: PBMCs from blood, obtained around 25 months after vaccination. V usage is TRBV12-3 or TRBV12-4 and J usage is TRBJ2-7; the D gene is possibly TRBD1 (5 bases). The CDR3, as DNA: TGTGCCAGCAGTAGCAGGGCCGTCTACGAGCAGTACTTC. Residues: CASSSRAVYEQYF.